This T cell receptor (beta chain) is from a study of T cell repertoires in cytomegalovirus infection (dated by TCRdb to about 2019). Some background on the complete study: Because public TCR beta signatures pointed to carriage of CMV infection together with the matching HLA type, the HLA type of each donor mattered for the analysis. Study-wide conclusions, independent of this receptor: Cumulative frequency of public TCR beta family members discriminated carriers of CMV infection plus the relevant HLA type in this cohort and an independent approximately 370-donor cohort. In the ex vivo response, HLA-C-restricted CMV-specific TCR beta clonotypes were dominant, and in two of eight donors the single most frequent clonotype came from this HLA-C-restricted group.

Inclusive of the bounding cysteine and phenylalanine, the CDR3 is 15 residues long. Here the CDR3 DNA is all that survives: 45 bases in frame from base 1. V ends up 6 bases short and J 4 bases short, with an unmatched junction base count of 8. Sequenced on an Illumina HiSeq 1500. Clones were called with MiXCR by TCRdb after fastp trimmed the public reads at Q25, and only in-frame beta chains were retained. Every CDR3 protein is listed once, alongside the most common genes and DNA of its rows. Recorded for this sample are some 680,000 distinct CDR3 sequences; about a third of them occurred a single time. The ten largest clones capture around 2.8% of the sample. This clonotype was counted only a few times. What this receptor recognizes is not known. Nothing much larger sits one base from this clone, and base qualities are not available.

The sequence was collected from a human donor in good health (CMV status not recorded). Some clones in this sample may be carry-over from other donors' samples. The chain was built from TRBV12-3 or TRBV12-4 and TRBJ1-5, with TRBD1 matching 8 junction bases. Material for sequencing was PBMCs. In nucleotide form, the sequence is TGTGCCAGCAGCCCAGACAGGGGACGGAATCAGCCCCAGCATTTT. It translates to CASSPDRGRNQPQHF.